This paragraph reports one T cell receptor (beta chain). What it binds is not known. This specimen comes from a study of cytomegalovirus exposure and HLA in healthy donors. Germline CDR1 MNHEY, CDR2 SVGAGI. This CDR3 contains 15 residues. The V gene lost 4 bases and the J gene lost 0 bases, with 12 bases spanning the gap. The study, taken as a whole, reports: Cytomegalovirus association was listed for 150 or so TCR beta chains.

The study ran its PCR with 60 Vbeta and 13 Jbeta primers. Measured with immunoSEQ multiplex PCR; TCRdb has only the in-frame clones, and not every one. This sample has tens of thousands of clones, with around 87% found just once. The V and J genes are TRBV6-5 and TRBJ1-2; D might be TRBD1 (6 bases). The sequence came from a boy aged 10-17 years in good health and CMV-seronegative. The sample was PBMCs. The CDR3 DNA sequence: TGTGCCAGCAGTTCCGGACAGCTTACTAACTATGGCTACACCTTC. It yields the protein CASSSGQLTNYGYTF.